The 14 T cell receptor beta chains listed next were all sequenced from one sample in a study of blood T cell repertoires in COVID-19 (dated by TCRdb to the early 2020s). Libraries were constructed by the immunoSEQ multiplex PCR assay. In TCRdb, the immuneACCESS table is reduced to in-frame sequences with V and J assigned. These tables do not hold every clone; where another copy was compared, an unresolved V gene accounts for under half, and the others remain unexplained. Here the sample has around 80,000 clones; more than 80% occur a single time. Together, the top ten hold about 12% of the sample. Sequenced sample: peripheral blood. The receptors shown here come from a human donor in a cohort sampled during active COVID-19.

This chain links TRBV9 with TRBJ2-3; D remains ambiguous. V dropped 0 bases and J dropped 2 bases, with 4 bases sitting between them. CDR3 length: 13 amino acids. Germline assignment: CDR1 SGDLS and CDR2 YYNGEE. The CDR3: CASSVANTDTQYF. In DNA, the CDR3 is TGTGCCAGCAGCGTAGCCAACACAGATACGCAGTATTTT. Supplemented by reference TRBV9 and TRBJ2-3, the full variable domain reads DSGVTQTPKHLITATGQRVTLRCSPRSGDLSVYWYQQSLDQGLQFLIQYYNGEERAKGNILERFSAQQFPDLHSELNLSSLELGDSALYFCASSVANTDTQYFGPGTRLTVL.

This clone was recorded a few times. For the CDR3, the DNA is TGTGCCTGGAGTCTAGAGCGGATATATGGCTACACCTTC. Translating it yields CAWSLERIYGYTF. The chain employs TRBV30 and TRBJ1-2; the D is unclear. V shed 2 bases and J shed 5 bases, with 12 bases lying between them. Germline assignment: CDR1 GTSNPN and CDR2 SVGIG (reference sequence). The CDR3 contains 13 residues.

This clone was seen once. The chain joins TRBV29-1 to TRBJ2-1, with 8 positions matching TRBD2. CDR3 size: 15 residues. The V segment lost 6 bases and the J segment 1 base; nucleotides outside the gene matches: 8. Germline CDR1 is SQVTM and CDR2 is ANQGSEA. The CDR3 region is CSVPIAGTSYNEQFF. The DNA of the CDR3 is TGCAGCGTGCCGATAGCGGGGACGTCCTACAATGAGCAGTTCTTC.

V and J are TRBV7-3 and TRBJ2-1; no reliable D call. Trimming pared 5 bases from V and 0 bases from J, leaving 11 bases between. Germline V lookup: CDR1 SGHTA, CDR2 FQGTGA. The length of the CDR3 is 15 residues. CDR3 DNA: TGTGCCAGCAGCCCATATGAGAGCTCCTACAATGAGCAGTTCTTC. The encoded protein is CASSPYESSYNEQFF.

V usage is TRBV30 and J usage is TRBJ1-2, with 9 bases fitting TRBD1. The CDR3 consists of 14 residues. Germline V gene data show CDR1 as GTSNPN and CDR2 as SVGIG (reference sequence). V lost 1 base, J lost 4 bases, and 4 bases stayed unmatched. The DNA of the CDR3 is TGTGCCTGGAGTGCACAGGGGGCGAGCTATGGCTACACCTTC. Protein: CAWSAQGASYGYTF.

CDR3 coding DNA: TGTGCCACTTCTGGGCTTGGGACAGGGGGAGACACCATATATTTT. Encoded protein: CATSGLGTGGDTIYF. This rearrangement joins TRBV10-3 to TRBJ1-3; 11 positions match TRBD1. The J segment lost 8 bases and the V segment lost 10 bases, leaving 13 bases of the junction unmatched. Germline values: CDR1 ENHRY, CDR2 SYGVKD. This CDR3 contains 15 residues.

The chain carries TRBV9 and TRBJ2-2; D is unresolved. The germline V and J ends were trimmed by 2 bases and 1 base, with 12 bases remaining between them. The CDR3 is 16 residues long. Looked up from germline, CDR1 is SGDLS and CDR2 is YYNGEE. Here the CDR3 DNA reads TGTGCCAGCAGCGTTTTTGGGCATCGGAACACCGGGGAGCTGTTTTTT. This gives the protein CASSVFGHRNTGELFF.

V and J are TRBV5-1 and TRBJ2-2, with D hard to call. Germline CDR1 and CDR2: SGHRS and YFSETQ. Trimming took off 4 bases at V and 4 bases at J, with 14 bases between the two ends. The CDR3 covers 15 residues. The chain's CDR3 is CASSHGSSGTGELFF. The CDR3 nucleotides are TGCGCCAGCAGCCACGGGTCCTCGGGCACCGGGGAGCTGTTTTTT.

The chain carries TRBV11-3 and TRBJ2-2; the D gene is possibly TRBD1 (6 bases). This CDR3 has 15 residues. Germline V lookup: CDR1 SGHNT, CDR2 YENEEA. The ends were cut back, 5 bases at V and 7 bases at J, with 17 bases in the middle. DNA for the CDR3: TGTGCCAGCAGCAGTGGGCAGGGGTCGGGCGGGGAGCTGTTTTTT. This sequence encodes CASSSGQGSGGELFF.

The rearrangement links TRBV27 to TRBJ2-7; 14 bases map to TRBD2. The CDR3 loop spans 15 amino acids. Germline V lookup: CDR1 MNHEY, CDR2 SMNVEV (reference sequence). V trimming: 3 bases; J trimming: 2 bases; junction bases outside the gene matches: 0. The CDR3, as DNA: TGTGCCAGCAGTTTGGGACTAGCGGGAGCCTACGAGCAGTACTTC. This encodes CASSLGLAGAYEQYF.

The V and J genes are TRBV5-4 and TRBJ2-1, with a possible D match to TRBD1 (6 bases). The CDR3 totals 14 residues. In germline, CDR1 is SGHNT, CDR2 YYREEE (reference sequence). V was cut by 2 bases and J by 7 bases, with 13 bases left in between. CDR3 amino acids: CASSFPGQQNEQFF. In DNA form, the CDR3 reads TGTGCCAGCAGCTTTCCGGGACAACAGAATGAGCAGTTCTTC.

This clone was recorded once. V gene TRBV27 combines with J gene TRBJ1-2; D is possibly TRBD1 (6 bases). Germline V gene data show CDR1 as MNHEY and CDR2 as SMNVEV (reference sequence). The V end lost 1 base, the J end lost 0 bases, and 15 bases lay between the germline ends. The CDR3 extends over 17 amino acids. The chain's CDR3 is CASSLFPPDRTNYGYTF. DNA of the CDR3: TGTGCCAGCAGTTTATTTCCCCCCGACAGGACTAACTATGGCTACACCTTC.

The V call is TRBV7-9, the J call TRBJ2-7, with TRBD1 as a possible D gene (5 bases). Germline V gives CDR1 SEHNR, CDR2 FQNEAQ (reference sequence). The V and J ends lost 1 base and 5 bases respectively, with 21 bases between them. The CDR3 extends over 17 amino acids. CDR3 nucleotides: TGTGCCAGCAGCTTAGTTCCACGGGCAGGGCAACCAAACGAGCAGTACTTC. It specifies CASSLVPRAGQPNEQYF.

This clone came up a few times. This chain connects TRBV27 to TRBJ1-5; D gene uncertain. The CDR3 is made up of 13 amino acids. Looked up from germline, CDR1 is MNHEY and CDR2 is SMNVEV (reference sequence). Trimming pared 2 bases from V and 7 bases from J, leaving 9 bases between. DNA for the CDR3: TGTGCCAGCAGTTTACAGTTATCCCAGCCCCAGCATTTT. It specifies CASSLQLSQPQHF.